What follows describes a single T cell receptor beta chain. Its cognate antigen is unknown. This specimen comes from a study of blood T cells in healthy people across ages. Study conclusions and caveats: No one knew whether donors had CMV, which possibly confounded expanded clonotype changes. Naive T cell percentage strongly correlated with TCR beta diversity. Per million T cells, TCR beta diversity dropped roughly linearly as age increased.

The J segment lost 7 bases and the V segment lost 0 bases, leaving 8 bases of the junction unmatched. Per the germline V gene, CDR1 is MNHEY and CDR2 is SVGAGI. This CDR3 is built from 15 residues. A second PCR of 7 to 11 cycles used a sample-barcoded 5' primer and a J-beta primer mix. Every molecule of cDNA carried a tag from a template-switch adaptor with 12 random nucleotides. TCRdb passed the 5' RACE reads through MiXCR, listing each CDR3 protein once. The repertoire has approximately 690,000 distinct CDR3 sequences, roughly 50% of them found once; the top ten carry 30% to 40%. The V gene is TRBV6-5, the J gene TRBJ1-2; TRBD1 agrees at 7 bases. This TCR was recovered from a man in his sixties in good health. Material for sequencing was blood. CDR3 coding DNA: TGTGCCAGCAGTTACTCTGGGCAGGGGGGCGTTGGCTACACCTTC. Protein product: CASSYSGQGGVGYTF.